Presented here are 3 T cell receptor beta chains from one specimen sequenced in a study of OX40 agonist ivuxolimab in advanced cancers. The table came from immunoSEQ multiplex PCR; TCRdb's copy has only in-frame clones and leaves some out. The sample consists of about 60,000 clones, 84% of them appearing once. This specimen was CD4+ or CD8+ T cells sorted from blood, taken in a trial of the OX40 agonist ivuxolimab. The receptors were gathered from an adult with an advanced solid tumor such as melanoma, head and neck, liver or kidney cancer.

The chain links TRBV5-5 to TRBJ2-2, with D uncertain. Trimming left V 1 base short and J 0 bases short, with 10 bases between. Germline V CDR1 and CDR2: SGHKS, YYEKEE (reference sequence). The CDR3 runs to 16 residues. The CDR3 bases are TGTGCCAGCAGCTTGCCGGCAGCTGCGAACACCGGGGAGCTGTTTTTT. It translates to CASSLPAAANTGELFF.

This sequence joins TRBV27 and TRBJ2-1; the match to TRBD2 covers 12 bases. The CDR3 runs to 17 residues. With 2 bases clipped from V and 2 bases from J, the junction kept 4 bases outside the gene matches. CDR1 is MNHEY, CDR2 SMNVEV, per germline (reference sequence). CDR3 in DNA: TGTGCCAGCAGTTTAGGACTAGCGGGAACCCCCTACAATGAGCAGTTCTTC. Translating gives CASSLGLAGTPYNEQFF.

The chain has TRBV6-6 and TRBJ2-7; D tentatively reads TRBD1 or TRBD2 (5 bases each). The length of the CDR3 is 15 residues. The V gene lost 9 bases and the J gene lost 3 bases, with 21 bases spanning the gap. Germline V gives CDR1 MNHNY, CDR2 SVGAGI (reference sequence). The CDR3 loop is CASTKGTLSDYEQYF. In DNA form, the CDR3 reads TGTGCCAGTACCAAAGGGACCCTATCAGACTACGAGCAGTACTTC.